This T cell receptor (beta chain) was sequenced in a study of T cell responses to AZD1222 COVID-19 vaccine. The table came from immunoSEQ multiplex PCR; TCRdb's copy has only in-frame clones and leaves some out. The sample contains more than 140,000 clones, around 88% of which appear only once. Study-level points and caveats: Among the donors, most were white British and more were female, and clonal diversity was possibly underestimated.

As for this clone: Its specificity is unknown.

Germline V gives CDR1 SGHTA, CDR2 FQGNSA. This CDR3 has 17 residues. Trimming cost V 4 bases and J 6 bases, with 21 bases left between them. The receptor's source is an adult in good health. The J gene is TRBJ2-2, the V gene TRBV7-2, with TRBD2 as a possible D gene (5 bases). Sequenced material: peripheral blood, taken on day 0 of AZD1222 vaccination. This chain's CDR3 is CASSSYLERAKAGELFF. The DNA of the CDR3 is TGTGCCAGCAGCTCCTACTTGGAGAGGGCCAAGGCCGGGGAGCTGTTTTTT.